One sample yielded the 19 T cell receptor beta chains listed below, sequenced in a study of CD8+ T cells in alopecia areata. It was cDNA, reverse transcribed from extracted RNA, that served as the sequencing template. Repertoires were generated with immunoSEQ multiplex PCR, while TCRdb's copy carries only in-frame clones and drops some. The data contain under 300,000 clones, roughly two thirds of them singletons. This sample comprised CD4+ T cells sorted from blood, obtained at week 0. The receptors shown here come from a human donor with alopecia areata.

The rearrangement joins TRBV5-6 to TRBJ2-5, with D hard to call. The CDR3 spans 14 residues. V was pared by 0 bases and J by 2 bases, with 8 bases between. Germline V gene lookup returns CDR1 SGHDT and CDR2 YYEEEE. CDR3 residues: CASSLGGRQETQYF. For the CDR3, the DNA is TGTGCCAGCAGCTTGGGGGGAAGGCAAGAGACCCAGTACTTC.

In regard to this clone: Other nucleotide sequences from this sample produce the same CDR3. The chain combines TRBV30 with TRBJ2-7; D might be TRBD1 (5 bases). V was cut by 2 bases and J by 2 bases, with 7 bases left in between. In germline, CDR1 is GTSNPN, CDR2 SVGIG (reference sequence). The CDR3 is made up of 12 amino acids. The chain's CDR3 is CAWSQGTYEQYF. CDR3 bases: TGTGCCTGGAGTCAGGGAACCTACGAGCAGTACTTC.

About this clone: The same CDR3 can be traced to other DNA sequences in this sample. J is TRBJ2-6 and V is TRBV30; D gene ambiguous. The CDR3 runs to 11 residues. V lost 1 base and J lost 5, with 0 bases in between. Germline V lookup: CDR1 GTSNPN, CDR2 SVGIG (reference sequence). The CDR3 protein is CAWSGANVLTF. For the CDR3, the DNA is TGTGCCTGGAGTGGGGCCAACGTCCTGACTTTC.

The chain carries TRBV29-1 and TRBJ1-2; tentative D call: TRBD1 (5 bases). Trimming shortened V by 3 bases and J by 2 bases, and 10 bases separated the two germline ends. This CDR3 region has 13 residues. Germline values: CDR1 SQVTM, CDR2 ANQGSEA. CDR3 sequence reads: CSVDTGVNYGYTF. The DNA of the CDR3 is TGCAGCGTTGATACGGGGGTGAACTATGGCTACACCTTC.

The rearrangement uses TRBV6-6 and TRBJ1-5; D is possibly TRBD1 (5 bases). Germline V CDR1 and CDR2: MNHNY, SVGAGI (reference sequence). V lost 6 bases, J lost 8 bases, and 17 bases lay in between. The CDR3 contains 14 residues. The CDR3 sequence is CASRVQDEREPQHF. CDR3 DNA sequence: TGTGCCAGCAGGGTACAGGACGAGAGGGAGCCCCAGCATTTT.

The chain employs TRBV7-9 and TRBJ1-1; unclear D gene. Germline V gene sequence: CDR1 SEHNR, CDR2 FQNEAQ (reference sequence). This CDR3 region has 13 residues. V was clipped by 5 bases and J by 2 bases, with 9 bases between them. The CDR3 spells CASSPRPNTEAFF. The CDR3 DNA sequence: TGTGCCAGCAGCCCCCGACCTAACACTGAAGCTTTCTTT.

This clone was seen more than once but under ten times. V gene TRBV5-1 combines with J gene TRBJ2-5; 9 bases map to TRBD2. V lost 3 bases, J lost 2 bases, and 8 bases stayed unmatched. Germline loops: CDR1 SGHRS, CDR2 YFSETQ. This CDR3 has 16 amino acids. CDR3 sequence: CASSSTRTSEQETQYF. In nucleotides, the CDR3 is TGCGCCAGCAGCTCCACCCGGACTAGCGAACAAGAGACCCAGTACTTC.

This clone was seen many times. The rearrangement links TRBV6-6 to TRBJ1-1, with D unresolved. The V end lost 6 bases, the J end lost 6 bases, and 8 bases lay between the germline ends. Germline assignment: CDR1 MNHNY and CDR2 SVGAGI (reference sequence). This CDR3 comprises 11 residues. The CDR3 nucleotides read TGTGCCAGCAGCCGGCGTTCTGAAGCTTTCTTT. It yields the protein CASSRRSEAFF.

V and J are TRBV13 and TRBJ1-5, with D perhaps TRBD1 (5 bases). CDR3 length: 15 residues. Germline CDR1 is PRHDT and CDR2 is FYEKMQ (reference sequence). V dropped 4 bases and J dropped 0 bases, with 10 bases sitting between them. CDR3 amino acids: CASSSTRGSNQPQHF. The CDR3 nucleotides are TGTGCCAGCAGCTCGACAAGGGGTAGCAATCAGCCCCAGCATTTT.

This chain connects TRBV10-3 to TRBJ2-3; 8 bases align to TRBD2. The CDR3 covers 13 residues. CDR1 is ENHRY, CDR2 SYGVKD, per germline. The J segment lost 3 bases and the V segment lost 7 bases, leaving 3 bases of the junction unmatched. CDR3 nucleotide sequence: TGTGCCATCACGAGCGGGGGAACAGATACGCAGTATTTT. Its protein is CAITSGGTDTQYF.

As for this clone: The identical CDR3 is also encoded by other nucleotide sequences in the sample. J is TRBJ2-5 and V is TRBV30; the D is unclear. Germline CDR1 reads GTSNPN; CDR2 reads SVGIG (reference sequence). CDR3 length equals 11 residues. Trimming stripped 0 bases from V and 5 bases from J, with 4 bases between. The CDR3 DNA follows: TGTGCCTGGAGTGTATTGGAGACCCAGTACTTC. Encoded protein: CAWSVLETQYF.

V usage is TRBV4-1 and J usage is TRBJ2-1; tentative D call: TRBD1 (6 bases). V lost 1 base to trimming and J lost 5 bases, with 9 bases between them. Germline V gives CDR1 MGHRA, CDR2 YSYEKL. The CDR3 has 14 amino acids. CDR3 protein: CASSQVGANNEQFF. In DNA form, the CDR3 reads TGCGCCAGCAGCCAAGTGGGGGCGAACAATGAGCAGTTCTTC.

This clone was observed once. For the CDR3, the DNA is TGTGCCAGCTCCTACAGGGGTGGGGAACTGTTTTTT. Translation gives CASSYRGGELFF. The chain combines TRBV27 with TRBJ1-4, with TRBD1 identical over 7 bases. Germline V lookup: CDR1 MNHEY, CDR2 SMNVEV (reference sequence). V was pared by 8 bases and J by 12 bases, with 9 bases of the junction left unmatched. CDR3 length: 12 amino acids.

This clone came up a few times. The rearrangement uses TRBV5-1 and TRBJ2-1, with D perhaps TRBD2 (5 bases). Trimming removed 0 bases from V and 5 bases from J, with 9 bases in between. The CDR3 runs to 14 residues. CDR1 is SGHRS and CDR2 is YFSETQ in the germline V gene. The CDR3 DNA is TGCGCCAGCAGCTTGGAAGCGCGGGACAATGAGCAGTTCTTC. Its protein product is CASSLEARDNEQFF.

V is TRBV7-2 and J is TRBJ2-5, with TRBD2 as a possible D gene (5 bases). This CDR3 comprises 13 residues. V was clipped by 5 bases and J by 6 bases, with 13 bases between them. Germline values: CDR1 SGHTA, CDR2 FQGNSA. The CDR3 region is CASSLHAGKTQYF. As DNA, the CDR3 is TGTGCCAGCAGCCTACATGCCGGGAAGACCCAGTACTTC. The full variable domain, its missing parts supplied by reference TRBV7-2 and TRBJ2-5, is GAGVSQSPSNKVTEKGKDVELRCDPISGHTALYWYRQSLGQGLEFLIYFQGNSAPDKSGLPSDRFSAERTGGSVSTLTIQRTQQEDSAVYLCASSLHAGKTQYFGPGTRLLVL.

This sequence joins TRBV29-1 and TRBJ2-5; 9 nucleotides agree with TRBD1. Germline lookup yields CDR1 SQVTM and CDR2 ANQGSEA. The CDR3 has 14 residues. V shed 7 bases and J 5 bases; nucleotides not matched to a gene: 11. Here the CDR3 reads CSAVGDRELETQYF. The CDR3 bases are TGCAGCGCAGTAGGGGACAGGGAGTTGGAGACCCAGTACTTC.

V usage is TRBV30 and J usage is TRBJ1-3, with TRBD1 matching 8 bases. Trimming at V came to 2 bases and at J to 11 bases, leaving 5 bases not matched to a gene. The CDR3 length is 12 residues. Germline V gene data show CDR1 as GTSNPN and CDR2 as SVGIG (reference sequence). The CDR3 sequence: CAWSPGQGAIYF. The CDR3 nucleotides are TGTGCCTGGAGTCCCGGACAGGGTGCCATATATTTT.

The rearrangement links TRBV30 to TRBJ2-6, with a tentative D call TRBD2 (5 bases). Germline V gives CDR1 GTSNPN, CDR2 SVGIG (reference sequence). V lost 7 bases to trimming and J lost 4 bases, with 11 bases between them. The CDR3 totals 13 residues. The CDR3 protein is CALDFSGANVLTF. In DNA form, the CDR3 reads TGTGCCTTGGACTTCTCGGGGGCCAACGTCCTGACTTTC.

The chain has TRBV29-1 and TRBJ1-2, with D perhaps matching TRBD1 (5 bases). This CDR3 comprises 12 residues. Germline CDR1 is SQVTM and CDR2 is ANQGSEA. V dropped 5 bases and J dropped 4 bases, with 11 bases sitting between them. CDR3 sequence reads: CSVRGLFYGYTF. As DNA, the CDR3 is TGCAGCGTTAGGGGACTTTTCTATGGCTACACCTTC.